The T cell receptor beta chain described here comes from a study of CD8 T cells in ankylosing spondylitis. The V end was cut by 3 bases, the J end by 5 bases, with 14 bases between. The CDR3 contains 14 residues. The germline gives CDR1 DFQATT, CDR2 SNEGSKA (reference sequence). Study findings and constraints: Ankylosing spondylitis blood appeared to carry a characteristic TCR beta motif of seven to nine highly homologous variants. In ankylosing spondylitis patients, matched synovial fluid reportedly showed significant enrichment of disease-linked clones.

In making TCR beta libraries, quantitative 5'-RACE with molecular barcodes was used. Each CDR3 protein is one row after TCRdb ran MiXCR on the 5' RACE reads. The sample yields about 500,000 distinct CDR3 sequences, roughly 5.3% seen once. This clonotype was recorded many times. Its antigen is unknown. The specimen was blood, either unsorted or a sorted T cell fraction (not recorded which). The receptor comes from a male donor with ankylosing spondylitis. J is TRBJ2-1 and V is TRBV20-1, with D tentatively TRBD1 (6 bases). The CDR3 coding sequence is TGCAGTGCTAGTTTGCAGGGGATCAACAATGAGCAGTTCTTC. It translates to CSASLQGINNEQFF.